This T cell receptor (beta chain) was profiled in a study of vaccination and CD4 T cells after COVID-19 (dated by TCRdb to 2022 to 2024). With regard to the full study: In the convalescent cohort there were six males and four females, among whom were two Hispanic individuals, seven Caucasians, two Asians and one multiracial person. Post-COVID blood samples from convalescent patients were collected a median of roughly 100 days after diagnosis, with a range of roughly 35 to 161 days. Control cultures received a CEFX viral epitope pool as the positive control, an HIV-1 Nef peptide pool as the negative control, or no peptide. Two doses of either the Pfizer-BioNTech BNT162b2 vaccine (n=8) or the Moderna mRNA-1273 vaccine (n=2) were administered to participants. The cultures were stimulated with overlapping spike peptide pools from SARS-CoV-2 and from the common cold coronaviruses HCoV-NL63, HCoV-OC43 and HCoV-229E. In under 13 COVID-19 convalescent patients and a few infection-naive healthy vaccine recipients, researchers compared the spike-specific CD4+ TCR repertoire from before mRNA vaccination with the repertoire from after. The time from the second vaccine dose to post-vaccine blood sampling had a median of approximately 72 days and ranged from roughly 12 to 250 days.

The library was prepared using PCR. At the Johns Hopkins FTIC core, DNA from the cultured CD4+ T cells underwent TCR sequencing with the Oncomine TCR Beta short-read assay. The QIAamp micro DNA kit was used to extract genomic DNA from the cultured CD4+ T cells. Oncomine TCR Beta libraries made from cultured CD4+ T cells were pooled using unique dual indexes and sequenced on an Illumina iSeq 100. As for the authors' bioinformatics: Non-productive sequences were removed, and CDR3s not starting with C, not ending with F or W, or shorter than 7 amino acids were discarded. Antigen-specific clonotypes were identified with the MANAFEST web application by comparing peptide-stimulated wells with reference and other culture wells. Positive clones required FDR below 0.05, an odds ratio above 5, and productive frequency above 0.1% in at least two of three replicate wells. Cross-reactive clonotypes were defined as significantly expanded in both SARS-CoV-2 spike wells and at least one common cold coronavirus spike condition. Using R version 3.6.1, CDR3 homology was evaluated through Levenshtein distances (stringdist) along with unrooted phylogenetic trees (ape). The raw public reads went through TCRdb reprocessing: fastp at Q25, MiXCR clone calling, in-frame beta chains kept. Rows with one shared CDR3 protein collapse into an entry with the most common genes and DNA. These V and J calls derive from TCRdb rather than the authors' analysis. This sample holds 25,000 to 30,000 distinct CDR3 sequences; 50% were observed only once. The top ten hold 28% of the sample.

Results and caveats for the whole study, not just this receptor: In convalescent patients, nearly all vaccine-specific clones (304 of 307) were found to be mono-reactive for SARS-CoV-2 spike rather than cross-reactive with common cold coronaviruses. Although the median number of SARS-CoV-2-reactive clonotypes went up from some 23 after infection to more than 30 after vaccination, the increase was not significant. The study included relatively few convalescent patients and did not analyze early timepoints after natural infection. In convalescent patients, a median approximately 83% of post-vaccine SARS-CoV-2-reactive clones were detected only after vaccination, suggesting vaccine-specific priming.

Notes on this clonotype: Its antigen is currently not known. It has no much larger one-base neighbor in the sample; base qualities were not kept.

The treatment or condition label on this specimen signifies: roughly 11-day PBMC culture with coronavirus spike peptide pools or control peptides (ViraFEST assay). The ViraFEST assay was used in the study, in which antigen-specific T cells were expanded with peptide pools and expanded clonotypes were subsequently identified by TCR sequencing. Negative nucleocapsid antibody tests taken both before and after vaccination confirmed that the healthy vaccine recipients had no prior SARS-CoV-2 infection. PBMCs were cultured at 1.5 million to 2 million per well in IMDM supplemented with approximately 5% human AB serum and roughly 10 IU/ml IL-2, with approximately 9.2 ug/ml peptide pools added. On days 3 and 7, half of the culture medium was replaced with fresh IL-2-containing medium. Once the cells had been in culture for around ten days, the EasySep CD4+ T cell isolation kit was used to isolate CD4+ T cells by negative selection. PBMCs were separated from whole blood using Ficoll-Paque Plus gradient centrifugation and then either used fresh or cryopreserved at -140C. Culture conditions were generally each tested in triplicate wells.

The CDR3 goes from the cysteine to the phenylalanine over 15 residues. The kept DNA is CDR3 alone, 45 bases in frame from the first base. Cut back by 3 bases and 3 bases, the V and J ends lie 15 bases apart. The germline V gene (reference sequence) specifies LGHDT as CDR1 and YNNKEL as CDR2. This receptor chain uses TRBV3-1 and TRBJ2-7, and TRBD2 may be the D gene, going by 7 matching bases. The source material was CD4+ T cells from blood, cultured in vitro, sampled before SARS-CoV-2 vaccination. The sequence derives from a human donor who received a COVID-19 vaccine. The DNA reads as follows: TGTGCCAGCAGCCAGCGAGGGGGGGGACTCTACGAGCAGTACTTC. This codes for CASSQRGGGLYEQYF.